This entry concerns a single T cell receptor beta chain. Its specificity is unknown. The data were produced by immunoSEQ multiplex PCR, yet TCRdb's version contains in-frame clones alone and is incomplete. The sample includes about 160,000 clones, about 91% of them seen just once. These data originate in a study of T cell responses to AZD1222 COVID-19 vaccine. Study-level findings and limits: Researchers report vaccine-associated CD4 TCRs spanning spike, with dominance at 160-218 and 743-854. Donor demographics were predominantly white British with a female majority; clonal diversity may be underestimated. Once two AZD1222 doses were given, Spike-specific TCR breadth and depth went up.

Trimming left V 2 bases short and J 7 bases short, with 12 bases between. Germline V lookup: CDR1 SGHTA, CDR2 FQGNSA. The CDR3 is made up of 15 amino acids. J is TRBJ1-6 and V is TRBV7-2; a weak D match, TRBD1 (6 bases). The source is an adult in good health. Sequenced material: peripheral blood, taken on day 0 of MenACWY control vaccination. The CDR3 region is CASSLQGRRNSPLHF. The CDR3 nucleotides read TGTGCCAGCAGCTTACAGGGGAGGCGAAATTCACCCCTCCACTTT.